This T cell receptor beta chain was documented in a study of Graves' ophthalmopathy and Graves' hyperthyroidism. TCR beta CDR3 amplification used RNA transcripts. HTBI-primed first-round RT-PCR preceded second-round multiplex PCR. TCRdb fed the multiplex PCR reads into MiXCR, producing one record per CDR3 protein. This table holds 360,000 or so distinct CDR3 sequences, around 18% found once. With regard to this clonotype: One junction end does not reproduce the germline sequence, and a read error may be involved.

The CDR3 extends over 15 amino acids. Germline V gene lookup returns CDR1 MNHNS and CDR2 SASEGT. This sequence joins TRBV6-1 and TRBJ1-5; D is possibly TRBD1 (6 bases). The sample comprised peripheral blood. The origin of this receptor is a woman under 30 with Graves' ophthalmopathy. The CDR3: CASSPSGASSQPQHF. CDR3 DNA: TGTGCCAGCAGCCCCTCAGGGGCGAGCAGTCAGCCCCAGCATTTT.